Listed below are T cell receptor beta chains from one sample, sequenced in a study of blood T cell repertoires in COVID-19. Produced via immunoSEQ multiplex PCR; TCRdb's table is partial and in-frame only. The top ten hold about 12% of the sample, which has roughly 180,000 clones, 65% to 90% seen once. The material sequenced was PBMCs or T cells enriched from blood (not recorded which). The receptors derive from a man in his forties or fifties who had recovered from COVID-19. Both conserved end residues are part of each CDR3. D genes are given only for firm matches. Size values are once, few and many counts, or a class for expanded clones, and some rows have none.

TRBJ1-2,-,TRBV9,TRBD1,CASSPAGTAHYGYTF,TGTGCCAGCAGCCCGGCCGGGACAGCCCACTATGGCTACACCTTC
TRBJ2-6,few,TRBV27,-,CASSLNGDSLLTF,TGTGCCAGCAGTTTAAACGGTGACAGTCTTCTGACTTTC
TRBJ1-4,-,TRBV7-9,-,CASSRTGLATNEKLFF,TGTGCCAGCAGCAGGACTGGACTTGCAACTAATGAAAAACTGTTTTTT
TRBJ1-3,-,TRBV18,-,CASSPTDSGNTIYF,TGTGCCAGCTCACCGACAGACTCTGGAAACACCATATATTTT
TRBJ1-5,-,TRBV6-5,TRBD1,CASVGQGVSNQPQHF,TGTGCCAGTGTTGGACAGGGAGTTAGCAATCAGCCCCAGCATTTT
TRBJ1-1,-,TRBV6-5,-,CASSYSTNTEAFF,TGTGCCAGCAGTTACTCGACAAACACTGAAGCTTTCTTT
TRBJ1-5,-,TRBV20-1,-,CSASVPEGRVYSNQPQHF,TGCAGTGCTAGTGTCCCAGAAGGGCGGGTATATAGCAATCAGCCCCAGCATTTT
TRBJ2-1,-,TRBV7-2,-,CASSLVQGTIYNEQFF,TGTGCCAGCAGCTTAGTTCAGGGCACAATTTACAATGAGCAGTTCTTC
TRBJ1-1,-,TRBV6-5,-,CASSYSTGLFTEAFF,TGTGCCAGCAGTTACTCCACAGGGCTCTTTACTGAAGCTTTCTTT
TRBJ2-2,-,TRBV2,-,CGSRDGRGTGELFF,TGTGGATCCCGGGACGGTAGGGGGACCGGGGAGCTGTTTTTT
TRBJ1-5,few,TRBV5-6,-,CASSLAGKQPQHF,TGTGCCAGCAGCTTGGCGGGGAAACAGCCCCAGCATTTT
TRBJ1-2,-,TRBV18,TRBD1,CASSPPQGDGEGYTF,TGTGCCAGCTCACCACCGCAGGGGGACGGGGAAGGCTACACCTTC
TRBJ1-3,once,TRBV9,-,CASSPVSRRAGRNTIYF,TGTGCCAGCAGCCCCGTCTCTCGAAGGGCAGGGCGAAACACCATATATTTT
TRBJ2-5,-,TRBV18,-,CASSPRSGRRGQETQYF,TGTGCCAGCTCACCACGGTCCGGTCGACGGGGGCAAGAGACCCAGTACTTC
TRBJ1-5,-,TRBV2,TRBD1,CASSTGTGFQPQHF,TGTGCCAGCAGTACCGGGACAGGGTTTCAGCCCCAGCATTTT
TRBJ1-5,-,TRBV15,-,CATVAGARTSNQPQHF,TGTGCCACCGTGGCAGGGGCAAGAACTAGCAATCAGCCCCAGCATTTT
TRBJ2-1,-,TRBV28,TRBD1,CASRGTGAYNEQFF,TGTGCCAGCAGGGGGACAGGGGCCTACAATGAGCAGTTCTTC
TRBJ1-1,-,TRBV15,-,CATSRGVTPEAFF,TGTGCCACCAGCAGAGGTGTGACTCCTGAAGCTTTCTTT
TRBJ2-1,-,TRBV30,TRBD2,CAWGRGGSTHEQFF,TGTGCCTGGGGTCGGGGCGGGAGCACGCATGAGCAGTTCTTC
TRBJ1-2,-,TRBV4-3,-,CASSPLGVIYGYTF,TGCGCCAGCAGCCCCTTAGGGGTAATCTATGGCTACACCTTC
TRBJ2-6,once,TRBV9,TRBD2,CASSVRPLATVSGANVLTF,TGTGCCAGCAGCGTGCGACCACTAGCGACCGTCTCTGGGGCCAACGTCCTGACTTTC
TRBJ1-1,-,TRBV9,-,CASSVVGQNTEAFF,TGTGCCAGCAGCGTAGTTGGACAGAACACTGAAGCTTTCTTT